These 20 T cell receptor beta chains originate from one sample sequenced in a study of cytomegalovirus exposure and HLA in healthy donors. This PCR relied on a set of 60 Vbeta primers and 13 Jbeta primers. Method: immunoSEQ multiplex PCR; TCRdb's copy keeps in-frame clones and lacks some. The data contain 65,000 to 90,000 clones, approximately 79% of them singletons. The sequenced material came from PBMCs. These receptors were collected from a woman between 40 and 50 years old in good health and CMV-seropositive.

V and J are TRBV2 and TRBJ2-7, with TRBD1 matching over 7 bases. Germline V gene lookup returns CDR1 SNHLY and CDR2 FYNNEI. J gave up 0 bases and V 8 bases, and 4 bases lay outside the gene matches. There are 13 residues in the CDR3. Here the CDR3 DNA reads TGTGCCAGCTCGGGACAGAGCTCCTACGAGCAGTACTTC. Encoded protein: CASSGQSSYEQYF.

The chain has TRBV5-1 and TRBJ2-5, with 10 positions matching TRBD2. From germline, CDR1 is SGHRS and CDR2 YFSETQ. The CDR3 extends over 15 amino acids. V shed 4 bases and J 4 bases; nucleotides not matched to a gene: 7. CDR3 DNA: TGCGCCAGCAGCCAACAAGCGGGGGGGCTAGAGACCCAGTACTTC. It specifies CASSQQAGGLETQYF.

The chain links TRBV5-1 to TRBJ1-5; 9 bases line up with TRBD1. Trimming at V came to 4 bases and at J to 7 bases, leaving 6 bases not matched to a gene. There are 14 residues in the CDR3. CDR1 is SGHRS and CDR2 is YFSETQ in the germline V gene. The CDR3 region has the DNA TGCGCCAGCAGCCCGACAGGGGGAAGCCAGCCCCAGCATTTT. The encoded protein is CASSPTGGSQPQHF.

In its sample, this clone was seen once. The V call is TRBV2, the J call TRBJ2-7; D may be TRBD2 (5 bases). The germline gives CDR1 SNHLY, CDR2 FYNNEI. This CDR3 comprises 12 residues. Trimming removed 4 bases from V and 6 bases from J, with 10 bases in between. CDR3 amino acids: CASSGTGGEQYF. The DNA of the CDR3 is TGTGCCAGCAGTGGGACCGGAGGCGAGCAGTACTTC. Full variable domain (outside the CDR3, taken from reference TRBV2 and TRBJ2-7): EPEVTQTPSHQVTQMGQEVILRCVPISNHLYFYWYRQILGQKVEFLVSFYNNEISEKSEIFDDQFSVERPDGSNFTLKIRSTKLEDSAMYFCASSGTGGEQYFGPGTRLTVT.

The V gene is TRBV27, the J gene TRBJ1-2; 10 bases line up with TRBD1. Germline values: CDR1 MNHEY, CDR2 SMNVEV (reference sequence). V shed 7 bases, J shed 5 bases, and the junction held 10 bases outside the gene matches. The CDR3 contains 15 residues. CDR3 sequence: CASKSRQGARYGYTF. CDR3 nucleotide sequence: TGTGCCAGCAAGTCTCGACAGGGGGCGAGGTATGGCTACACCTTC.

This clone came up a few times. The J gene is TRBJ2-6, the V gene TRBV5-6; no clear D gene. CDR1 and CDR2 (germline): SGHDT, YYEEEE. The CDR3 is made up of 15 amino acids. The germline V and J ends were trimmed by 4 bases and 1 base, with 9 bases remaining between them. The CDR3 region has the DNA TGTGCCAGCAGCGACATGGGTTCTGGGGCCAACGTCCTGACTTTC. Translation gives CASSDMGSGANVLTF.

CDR3 region: CASSRQGDNEQFF. CDR3 coding DNA: TGTGCCAGCAGCCGACAGGGGGATAATGAGCAGTTCTTC. V usage is TRBV5-6 and J usage is TRBJ2-1, with 9 bases fitting TRBD1. The germline V gene has CDR1 SGHDT and CDR2 YYEEEE. The CDR3 covers 13 residues. Trimming at V came to 4 bases and at J to 7 bases, leaving 3 bases not matched to a gene.

The gene calls are TRBV25-1 and TRBJ2-3, with 9 positions matching TRBD1. CDR3 size: 16 residues. V lost 4 bases to trimming and J lost 8 bases; unmatched junction nucleotides: 13. Per germline, CDR1 MGHDK and CDR2 SYGVNS. Here the CDR3 reads CASSAGTGIGGGTQYF. The CDR3, as DNA: TGTGCCAGCAGTGCCGGGACAGGGATTGGGGGGGGTACGCAGTATTTT.

This chain uses TRBV6-6 with TRBJ2-4; TRBD2 is a possible D gene (5 bases). The V gene's germline CDR1 is MNHNY and CDR2 SVGAGI (reference sequence). Trimming pared 6 bases from V and 0 bases from J, leaving 12 bases between. The length of the CDR3 is 15 residues. In nucleotides, the CDR3 is TGTGCCAGCAGAACCCCTCGGGGAGCCAAAAACATTCAGTACTTC. Translating it yields CASRTPRGAKNIQYF.

V and J are TRBV2 and TRBJ2-7; 8 positions agree with TRBD1. V lost 5 bases and J lost 6; bases outside the gene matches: 0. The CDR3 spans 11 residues. CDR1 SNHLY and CDR2 FYNNEI come from the germline V gene. In nucleotides, the CDR3 is TGTGCCAGCAGTACAGGGGGCGAGCAGTACTTC. Its translation: CASSTGGEQYF.

The V gene is TRBV11-2, the J gene TRBJ1-1; D is unresolved. Germline assignment: CDR1 SGHAT and CDR2 FQNNGV. The CDR3 is made up of 14 amino acids. V lost 2 bases and J lost 1, with 8 bases in between. CDR3 sequence: CASSLLFRNTEAFF. Here the CDR3 DNA reads TGTGCCAGCAGCTTACTGTTTAGGAACACTGAAGCTTTCTTT.

The rearrangement joins TRBV27 to TRBJ2-7; D is possibly TRBD2 (6 bases). The V end was cut by 2 bases, the J end by 4 bases, with 9 bases between. Germline-derived CDR1 and CDR2 are MNHEY and SMNVEV (reference sequence). The CDR3 covers 13 residues. The CDR3 DNA follows: TGTGCCAGCAGTTTAGGAGGGTTTTACGAGCAGTACTTC. It is translated as CASSLGGFYEQYF.

The chain carries TRBV27 and TRBJ2-7; 8 positions match TRBD1. The length of the CDR3 is 17 residues. Germline CDR1 reads MNHEY; CDR2 reads SMNVEV (reference sequence). The V gene end was trimmed by 5 bases and the J gene end by 0 bases; junction bases not matched to a gene: 12. CDR3 loop: CASSRQGILRSSYEQYF. Written as DNA, the CDR3 is TGTGCCAGCAGTCGACAGGGGATCTTAAGGAGCTCCTACGAGCAGTACTTC.

This chain connects TRBV2 to TRBJ2-7, with D maybe TRBD1 (5 bases). Germline V lookup: CDR1 SNHLY, CDR2 FYNNEI. V lost 7 bases and J 0 bases, leaving 10 bases between the germline ends. The CDR3 covers 13 residues. The CDR3 loop is CASNTGRSYEQYF. CDR3 in DNA: TGTGCCAGCAATACAGGCCGCTCCTACGAGCAGTACTTC.

V gene TRBV30 combines with J gene TRBJ1-4; no clear D. The germline CDR1 and CDR2 sequences are GTSNPN and SVGIG (reference sequence). The CDR3 runs 13 residues. V gave up 0 bases and J gave up 9 bases, with 11 bases separating them. CDR3 sequence: CAWSVGRAKKLFF. DNA of the CDR3: TGTGCCTGGAGTGTAGGGAGGGCGAAAAAACTGTTTTTT.

V is TRBV6-1 and J is TRBJ2-7; the D gene is possibly TRBD2 (5 bases). The CDR3 covers 14 residues. V dropped 6 bases and J dropped 3 bases, with 15 bases sitting between them. Germline assignment: CDR1 MNHNS and CDR2 SASEGT. CDR3 sequence: CASSDLVGGYEQYF. For the CDR3, the DNA is TGTGCCAGCAGCGATCTAGTAGGAGGCTACGAGCAGTACTTC.

This clone was detected only a few times. The J gene is TRBJ1-1, the V gene TRBV6-1; possible D gene TRBD1, 5 bases. Germline V gene lookup returns CDR1 MNHNS and CDR2 SASEGT. The CDR3 is made up of 15 amino acids. Trimming stripped 3 bases from V and 0 bases from J, with 11 bases between. In DNA, the CDR3 is TGTGCCAGCAGTGAGTTCAGGGTAATGAACACTGAAGCTTTCTTT. Encoded protein: CASSEFRVMNTEAFF.

The chain combines TRBV13 with TRBJ1-3; D is undetermined. This CDR3 has 16 residues. Germline CDR1 is PRHDT and CDR2 is FYEKMQ (reference sequence). V was pared by 0 bases and J by 4 bases, with 13 bases between. The CDR3 loop reads CASSLGSGEAGNTIYF. In DNA, the CDR3 is TGTGCCAGCAGCTTAGGGTCCGGGGAGGCGGGAAACACCATATATTTT.

This chain uses TRBV4-1 with TRBJ1-5; D gene unclear. This CDR3 contains 18 residues. The ends were cut back, 1 base at V and 0 bases at J, with 16 bases in the middle. CDR1 and CDR2 from the germline V gene are MGHRA and YSYEKL. Written as DNA, the CDR3 is TGCGCCAGCAGCCAAGGGGCTACAACACTTTATAGCAATCAGCCCCAGCATTTT. It specifies CASSQGATTLYSNQPQHF.

The chain uses TRBV6-1 and TRBJ1-5; a weak D match, TRBD1 (5 bases). The CDR3 extends over 14 amino acids. Germline values: CDR1 MNHNS, CDR2 SASEGT. V lost 2 bases and J 5 bases, leaving 10 bases between the germline ends. This chain's CDR3 is CASSEPGSDQPQHF. CDR3 nucleotides: TGTGCCAGCAGTGAACCAGGGTCGGATCAGCCCCAGCATTTT.